This TCR beta chain was obtained from a study of T cell repertoires in cytomegalovirus infection. Overall study context: Both a matching HLA type and CMV infection were indicated by public TCR beta signatures.

TCRdb analysed the reads with MiXCR anew, one entry per CDR3 protein. The sample shows 200,000 to 300,000 distinct CDR3 sequences, 9.1% of them seen only once. This clonotype was recorded many times. No antigen is known for it. Study findings and constraints: It was HLA-C-restricted CMV-specific TCR beta clonotypes that dominated the response ex vivo. Adding up the frequency of public TCR beta families identified people who carried CMV plus the relevant HLA.

Germline V gene sequence: CDR1 SGHVS, CDR2 FQNEAQ. CDR3 length: 16 residues. V lost 5 bases, J lost 2 bases, and 6 bases stayed unmatched. The sequencing input was PBMCs. The chain uses TRBV7-8 and TRBJ2-1, with 10 bases aligning to TRBD1. The TCR sequence derives from a human donor in good health (CMV status not recorded). Some clones in this sample may be carry-over from other donors' samples. Here the CDR3 DNA reads TGTGCCAGCAGCGTCACCGGGACAGGGGCCTACAATGAGCAGTTCTTC. This gives the protein CASSVTGTGAYNEQFF.